This T cell receptor (beta chain) was sequenced during a study of blood T cell repertoires in COVID-19. About the research overall: The origin of the acute and convalescent COVID-19 samples was the United States, Italy and Spain.

The CDR3 has 15 residues. With 6 bases clipped from V and 7 bases from J, the junction kept 6 bases outside the gene matches. Germline V gene sequence: CDR1 KGHSH, CDR2 LQKENI. Per the study methods: Quantification of nucleated cells was approximated via reference gene primer amplification. Profiling relied on immunoSEQ multiplex PCR, and the TCRdb table lists in-frame clones only, not all of them. V, J and clone size were drawn from that table, and D and trimming were deduced from the DNA. Of about 40,000 clones listed, 75% to 85% are singletons. The chain employs TRBV18 and TRBJ1-6; 10 nucleotides match TRBD1. The sample consisted of peripheral blood. This receptor was identified in an elderly man with acute or convalescent COVID-19. Here the CDR3 reads CASSGQGTGNSPLHF. CDR3 sequence (DNA): TGTGCCAGCTCGGGACAGGGGACGGGAAATTCACCCCTCCACTTT. The variable domain in full, completed from reference TRBV18 and TRBJ1-6, reads NAGVMQNPRHLVRRRGQEARLRCSPMKGHSHVYWYRQLPEEGLKFMVYLQKENIIDESGMPKERFSAEFPKEGPSILRIQQVVRGDSAAYFCASSGQGTGNSPLHFGNGTRLTVT.